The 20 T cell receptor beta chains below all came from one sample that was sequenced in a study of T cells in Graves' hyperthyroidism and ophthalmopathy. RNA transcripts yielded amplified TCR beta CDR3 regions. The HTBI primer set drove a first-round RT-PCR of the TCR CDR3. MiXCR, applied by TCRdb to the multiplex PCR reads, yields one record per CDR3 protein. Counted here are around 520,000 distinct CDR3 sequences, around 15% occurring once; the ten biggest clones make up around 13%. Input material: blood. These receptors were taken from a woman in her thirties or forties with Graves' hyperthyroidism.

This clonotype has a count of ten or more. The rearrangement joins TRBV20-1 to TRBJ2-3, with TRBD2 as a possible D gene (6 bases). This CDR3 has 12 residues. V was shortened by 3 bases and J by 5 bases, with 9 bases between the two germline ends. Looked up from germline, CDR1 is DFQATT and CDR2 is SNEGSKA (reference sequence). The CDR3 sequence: CSASGSGDTQYF. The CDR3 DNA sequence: TGCAGTGCTAGCGGGAGTGGAGATACGCAGTATTTT.

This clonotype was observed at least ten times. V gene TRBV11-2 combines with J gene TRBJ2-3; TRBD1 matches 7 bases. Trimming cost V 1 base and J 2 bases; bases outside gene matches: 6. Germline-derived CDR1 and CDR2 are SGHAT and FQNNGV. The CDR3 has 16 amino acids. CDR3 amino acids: CASSLGGGHNTDTQYF. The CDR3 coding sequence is TGTGCCAGCAGCTTAGGAGGGGGCCACAACACAGATACGCAGTATTTT.

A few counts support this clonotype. The CDR3 sequence is CSVDVSGGFGELFF. As DNA, the CDR3 is TGCAGCGTTGATGTTAGCGGGGGTTTCGGGGAGCTGTTTTTT. V usage is TRBV29-1 and J usage is TRBJ2-2; 9 bases line up with TRBD2. Germline V lookup: CDR1 SQVTM, CDR2 ANQGSEA. V shed 3 bases, J shed 7 bases, and the junction held 6 bases outside the gene matches. The CDR3 has 14 amino acids.

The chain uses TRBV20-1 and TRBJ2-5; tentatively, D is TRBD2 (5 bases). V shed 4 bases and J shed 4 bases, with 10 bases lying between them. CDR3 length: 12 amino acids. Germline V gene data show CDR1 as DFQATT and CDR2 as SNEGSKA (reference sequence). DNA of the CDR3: TGCAGTGCTACCCCCCGGGGAGAGACCCAGTACTTC. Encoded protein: CSATPRGETQYF.

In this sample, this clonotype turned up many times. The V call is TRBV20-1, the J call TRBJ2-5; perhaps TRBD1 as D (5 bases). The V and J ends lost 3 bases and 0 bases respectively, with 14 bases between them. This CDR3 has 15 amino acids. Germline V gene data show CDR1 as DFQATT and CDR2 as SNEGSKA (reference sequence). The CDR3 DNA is TGCAGTGCTAGGGGGCTGGTAAGCCACCAAGAGACCCAGTACTTC. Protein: CSARGLVSHQETQYF.

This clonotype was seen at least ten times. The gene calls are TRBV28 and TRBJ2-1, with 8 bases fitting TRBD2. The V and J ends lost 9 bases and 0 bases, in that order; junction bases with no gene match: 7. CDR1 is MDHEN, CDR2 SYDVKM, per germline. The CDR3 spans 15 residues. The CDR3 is CASTRGGSSYNEQFF. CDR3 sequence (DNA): TGTGCCAGTACCCGGGGGGGGAGCTCCTACAATGAGCAGTTCTTC.

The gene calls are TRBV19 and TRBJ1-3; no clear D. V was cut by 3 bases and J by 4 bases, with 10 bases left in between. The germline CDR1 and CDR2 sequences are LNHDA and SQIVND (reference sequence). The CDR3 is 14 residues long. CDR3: CASSMRESGNTIYF. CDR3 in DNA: TGTGCCAGTAGTATGAGGGAATCCGGAAACACCATATATTTT.

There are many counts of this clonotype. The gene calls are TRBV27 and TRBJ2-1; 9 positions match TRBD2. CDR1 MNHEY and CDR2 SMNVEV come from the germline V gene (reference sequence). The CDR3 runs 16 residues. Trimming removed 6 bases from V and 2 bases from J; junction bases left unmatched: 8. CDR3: CASSLATSGPYNEQFF. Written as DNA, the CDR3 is TGTGCCAGCAGCCTCGCGACTAGCGGTCCCTACAATGAGCAGTTCTTC.

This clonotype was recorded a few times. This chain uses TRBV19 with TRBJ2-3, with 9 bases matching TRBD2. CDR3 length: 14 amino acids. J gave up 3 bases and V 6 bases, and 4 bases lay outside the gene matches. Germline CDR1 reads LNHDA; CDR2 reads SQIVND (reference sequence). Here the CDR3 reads CASRTSGYTDTQYF. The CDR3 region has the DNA TGTGCCAGTAGGACTAGCGGTTATACAGATACGCAGTATTTT.

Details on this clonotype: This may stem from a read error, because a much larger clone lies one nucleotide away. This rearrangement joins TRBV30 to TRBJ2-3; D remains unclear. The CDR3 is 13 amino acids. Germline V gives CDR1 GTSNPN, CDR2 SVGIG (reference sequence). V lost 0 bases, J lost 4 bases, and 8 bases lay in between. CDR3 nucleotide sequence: TGTGCCTGGAGTGTAGACGTTGCAGATACGCAGTATTTT. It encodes CAWSVDVADTQYF.

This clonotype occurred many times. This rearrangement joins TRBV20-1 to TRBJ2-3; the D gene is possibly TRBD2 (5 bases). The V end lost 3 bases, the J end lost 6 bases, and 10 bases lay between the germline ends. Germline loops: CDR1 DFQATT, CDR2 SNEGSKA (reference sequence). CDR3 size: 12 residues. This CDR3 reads CSARGVSDTQYF. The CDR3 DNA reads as TGCAGTGCTAGGGGAGTTTCTGATACGCAGTATTTT.

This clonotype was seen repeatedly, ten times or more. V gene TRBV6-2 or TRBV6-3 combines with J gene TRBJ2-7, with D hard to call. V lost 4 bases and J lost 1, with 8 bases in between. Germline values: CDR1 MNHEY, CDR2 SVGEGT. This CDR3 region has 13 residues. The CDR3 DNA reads TGTGCCAGCAGTTGGGGATCGTCCTACGAGCAGTACTTC. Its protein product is CASSWGSSYEQYF.

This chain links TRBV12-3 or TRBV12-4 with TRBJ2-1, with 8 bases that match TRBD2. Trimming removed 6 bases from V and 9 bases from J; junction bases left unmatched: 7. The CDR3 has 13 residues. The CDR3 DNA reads TGTGCCAGCAGGTATCTCGGGGGGGGTGAGCAGTTCTTC. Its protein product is CASRYLGGGEQFF.

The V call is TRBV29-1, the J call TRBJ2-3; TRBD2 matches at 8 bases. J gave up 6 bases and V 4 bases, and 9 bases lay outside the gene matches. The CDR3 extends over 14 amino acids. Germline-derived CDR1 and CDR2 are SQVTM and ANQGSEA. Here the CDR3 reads CSVVAGPVGDTQYF. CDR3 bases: TGCAGCGTTGTAGCGGGGCCCGTAGGGGATACGCAGTATTTT.

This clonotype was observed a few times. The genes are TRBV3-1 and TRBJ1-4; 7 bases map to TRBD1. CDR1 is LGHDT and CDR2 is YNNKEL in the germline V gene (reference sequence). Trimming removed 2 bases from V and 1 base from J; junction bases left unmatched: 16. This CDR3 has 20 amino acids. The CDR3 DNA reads TGTGCCAGCAGCCAATCATCCTCGACAGGGCCGATGAGAACTAATGAAAAACTGTTTTTT. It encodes CASSQSSSTGPMRTNEKLFF.

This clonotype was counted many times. The CDR3 bases are TGTGCCAGCAGTTTTCTAGGGGGGCCCCACACTGAAGCTTTCTTT. Encoded protein: CASSFLGGPHTEAFF. J is TRBJ1-1 and V is TRBV28; perhaps TRBD1 as D (6 bases). Germline V gene lookup returns CDR1 MDHEN and CDR2 SYDVKM. The length of the CDR3 is 15 residues. The germline V and J ends were trimmed by 3 bases and 3 bases, with 14 bases remaining between them.

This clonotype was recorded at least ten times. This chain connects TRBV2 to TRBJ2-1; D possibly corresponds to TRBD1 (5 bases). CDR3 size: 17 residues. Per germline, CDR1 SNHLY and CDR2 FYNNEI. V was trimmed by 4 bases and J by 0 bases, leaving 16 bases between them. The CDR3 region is CASSGYRTPSSYNEQFF. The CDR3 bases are TGTGCCAGCAGTGGATACAGGACCCCGAGCTCCTACAATGAGCAGTTCTTC.

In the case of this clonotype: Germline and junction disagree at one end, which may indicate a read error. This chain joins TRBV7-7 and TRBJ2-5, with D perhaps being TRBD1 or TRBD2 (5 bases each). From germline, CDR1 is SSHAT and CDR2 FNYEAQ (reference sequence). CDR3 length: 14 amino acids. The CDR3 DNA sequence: TGTGCTAGCAGCTTAGTCCGGGGCGCGGAGACCCAGTACTTC. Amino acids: CASSLVRGAETQYF.

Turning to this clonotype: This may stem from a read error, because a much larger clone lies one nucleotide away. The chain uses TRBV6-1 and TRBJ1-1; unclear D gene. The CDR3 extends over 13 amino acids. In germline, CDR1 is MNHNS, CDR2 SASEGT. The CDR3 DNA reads TGTGCCAGCAGTGCTATTGACAACACTGAAGCTTCCTTT. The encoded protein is CASSAIDNTEASF.

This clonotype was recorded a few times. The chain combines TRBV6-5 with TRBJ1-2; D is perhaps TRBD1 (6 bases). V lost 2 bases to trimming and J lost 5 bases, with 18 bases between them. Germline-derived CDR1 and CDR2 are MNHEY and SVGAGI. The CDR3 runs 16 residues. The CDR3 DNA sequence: TGTGCCAGCAGTTACAGCGCTAAGGACAGCGTTTATGGCTACACCTTC. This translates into CASSYSAKDSVYGYTF.